Listed here are 10 T cell receptor beta chains from one sample, sequenced in a study of cytomegalovirus exposure and HLA in healthy donors. PCR amplification relied on 60 Vbeta primers (plus 13 Jbeta primers). Profiling relied on immunoSEQ multiplex PCR, and the TCRdb table lists in-frame clones only, not all of them. The data show over 90,000 clones, and the top ten clones hold 3.5%. Sequenced material: PBMCs. These receptors came from a man aged 40-49 years in good health and CMV-seronegative.

The V and J genes are TRBV7-8 and TRBJ2-3, with D possibly being TRBD1 (6 bases). V lost 4 bases, J lost 8 bases, and 19 bases lay in between. The CDR3 has 15 amino acids. Germline lookup yields CDR1 SGHVS and CDR2 FQNEAQ. This CDR3 is CASSYQGGARGTQYF. In DNA, the CDR3 is TGTGCCAGCAGCTACCAAGGGGGTGCCCGGGGTACGCAGTATTTT. Supplemented by reference TRBV7-8 and TRBJ2-3, the full variable domain reads GAGVSQSPRYKVAKRGQDVALRCDPISGHVSLFWYQQALGQGPEFLTYFQNEAQLDKSGLPSDRFFAERPEGSVSTLKIQRTQQEDSAVYLCASSYQGGARGTQYFGPGTRLTVL.

The chain links TRBV30 to TRBJ2-1; TRBD2 agrees at 13 bases. Trimming took 2 bases from V and 8 from J; bases not matched to a gene: 6. Germline-derived CDR1 and CDR2 are GTSNPN and SVGIG (reference sequence). CDR3 length: 15 amino acids. The CDR3 DNA is TGTGCCTGGAGTCGGGGGACTAGCGGGAAGCATGAGCAGTTCTTC. It yields the protein CAWSRGTSGKHEQFF.

This rearrangement joins TRBV7-9 to TRBJ2-7; 7 bases match TRBD1. CDR1 SEHNR and CDR2 FQNEAQ come from the germline V gene (reference sequence). With V trimmed by 3 bases and J by 3 bases, 5 bases remained unmatched. CDR3 length: 14 residues. In DNA form, the CDR3 reads TGTGCCAGCAGCTTTCAGGCAGGGGGCTACGAGCAGTACTTC. It translates to CASSFQAGGYEQYF. Using reference TRBV7-9 and TRBJ2-7 for the parts outside the CDR3, the full variable domain is DTGVSQNPRHKITKRGQNVTFRCDPISEHNRLYWYRQTLGQGPEFLTYFQNEAQLEKSRLLSDRFSAERPKGSFSTLEIQRTEQGDSAMYLCASSFQAGGYEQYFGPGTRLTVT.

V usage is TRBV7-8 and J usage is TRBJ2-1, with TRBD2 matching over 8 bases. The V and J ends lost 5 bases and 0 bases, in that order; junction bases with no gene match: 6. Germline V CDR1 and CDR2: SGHVS, FQNEAQ. The CDR3 runs 16 residues. The CDR3 here is CASSTLAGRSYNEQFF. The CDR3 nucleotides are TGTGCCAGCAGCACGCTAGCGGGCCGCTCCTACAATGAGCAGTTCTTC.

The chain joins TRBV7-2 to TRBJ1-5; D remains ambiguous. The V gene lost 5 bases and the J gene lost 1 base, with 12 bases spanning the gap. The CDR3 totals 15 residues. Germline CDR1 is SGHTA and CDR2 is FQGNSA. The CDR3 region is CASSGDFGSNQPQHF. The CDR3 DNA is TGTGCCAGCAGCGGAGACTTCGGGAGCAATCAGCCCCAGCATTTT.

V and J are TRBV5-1 and TRBJ1-6; 10 bases line up with TRBD1. The ends lost 0 bases at V and 3 bases at J; junction bases unmatched: 6. Per the germline V gene, CDR1 is SGHRS and CDR2 is YFSETQ. The CDR3 is 18 residues long. Here the CDR3 DNA reads TGCGCCAGCAGCTTGGTTCTGCGGACAGGGGGCTATAATTCACCCCTCCACTTT. Translated, it gives CASSLVLRTGGYNSPLHF.

This sequence joins TRBV14 and TRBJ1-6; a weak D match, TRBD1 (6 bases). The CDR3 has 17 amino acids. Germline V lookup: CDR1 SGHDN, CDR2 FVKESK. With 1 base removed from V and 8 bases from J, the gap between germline ends came to 18 bases. The CDR3 loop is CASSQVSGRGFHSPLHF. In DNA, the CDR3 is TGTGCCAGCAGCCAAGTTTCCGGCAGGGGTTTTCATTCACCCCTCCACTTT. Combining the CDR3 with reference TRBV14 and TRBJ1-6 gives the whole variable domain EAGVTQFPSHSVIEKGQTVTLRCDPISGHDNLYWYRRVMGKEIKFLLHFVKESKQDESGMPNNRFLAERTGGTYSTLKVQPAELEDSGVYFCASSQVSGRGFHSPLHFGNGTRLTVT.

The J gene is TRBJ2-7, the V gene TRBV7-6; 10 bases are a match to TRBD2. Germline CDR1 is SGHVS and CDR2 is FNYEAQ. The CDR3 is 15 residues long. V lost 5 bases to trimming and J lost 5 bases; unmatched junction nucleotides: 9. The CDR3 bases are TGTGCCAGCAGCCAAACTAGCGGGGCCCCCCACGAGCAGTACTTC. Translating gives CASSQTSGAPHEQYF.

The rearrangement joins TRBV28 to TRBJ1-5; the match to TRBD1 covers 8 bases. Germline CDR1 MDHEN, CDR2 SYDVKM. CDR3 length: 17 amino acids. J lost 4 bases, V lost 5 bases, and 13 bases had no gene match. DNA of the CDR3: TGTGCCAGCAGTCGTTTCAACGGACAGGGCGCTAATCAGCCCCAGCATTTT. Protein product: CASSRFNGQGANQPQHF.

V gene TRBV11-2 combines with J gene TRBJ2-7; D possibly corresponds to TRBD1 (6 bases). CDR1 is SGHAT and CDR2 is FQNNGV in the germline V gene. Between the trimmed V and J ends, which lost 5 bases and 2 bases, there was a span of 19 bases. CDR3 length equals 16 residues. As DNA, the CDR3 is TGTGCCAGCAGCCCAATGGGATCCGGGACACCCTACGAGCAGTACTTC. This sequence encodes CASSPMGSGTPYEQYF.